These 18 T cell receptor beta chains were all obtained from the same sample, sequenced in a study of CD8 T cells in ankylosing spondylitis. Study-level points and caveats: About 8 highly homologous variants made up a TCR beta motif, and this motif appeared characteristic of ankylosing spondylitis blood.

These receptors' antigens are unknown. TCRdb reanalysed the 5' RACE reads using MiXCR and keeps one entry per CDR3 protein. Seen here are around 490,000 distinct CDR3 sequences, roughly 5.3% observed once, and the top ten hold around 3.5%. The sample comprised blood, either unsorted or a sorted T cell fraction (not recorded which). These receptors originate from a male donor with ankylosing spondylitis.

This clonotype was seen at least ten times. J is TRBJ2-1 and V is TRBV7-8; no clear D. With 2 bases removed from V and 9 bases from J, the gap between germline ends came to 11 bases. Germline V gene lookup returns CDR1 SGHVS and CDR2 FQNEAQ. The CDR3 totals 13 residues. This chain's CDR3 is CASSLPARVEQFF. The CDR3 DNA reads TGTGCCAGCAGCTTACCCGCCCGGGTTGAGCAGTTCTTC.

This clonotype was seen many times. The chain joins TRBV13 to TRBJ1-3; no clear D. The V and J ends lost 3 bases and 5 bases respectively, with 5 bases between them. In germline, CDR1 is PRHDT, CDR2 FYEKMQ (reference sequence). The CDR3 runs 12 residues. CDR3 protein: CASSFDRNTIYF. CDR3 nucleotides: TGTGCCAGCAGCTTTGACCGAAACACCATATATTTT.

The CDR3 DNA reads as TGTGCCAGCAGCCCGGGACTAGCGGGGATGGGGCTCTACGAGCAGTACTTC. Its protein product is CASSPGLAGMGLYEQYF. This chain joins TRBV7-2 and TRBJ2-7; 13 bases are shared with TRBD2. The length of the CDR3 is 17 residues. Trimming removed 5 bases from V and 3 bases from J; junction bases left unmatched: 10. The V gene's germline CDR1 is SGHTA and CDR2 FQGNSA.

This clonotype was detected many times. The chain links TRBV28 to TRBJ1-2, with TRBD1 matching 8 bases. With 6 bases clipped from V and 5 bases from J, the junction kept 8 bases outside the gene matches. Germline CDR1 reads MDHEN; CDR2 reads SYDVKM. The CDR3 loop spans 14 amino acids. CDR3 amino acids: CASSRDRYFYGYTF. The CDR3 nucleotides read TGTGCCAGCAGCCGGGACAGGTATTTTTATGGCTACACCTTC.

This clonotype has ten or more counts. The chain links TRBV27 to TRBJ2-7; 11 positions agree with TRBD1. The CDR3 contains 15 residues. Germline V CDR1 and CDR2: MNHEY, SMNVEV (reference sequence). The V gene end was trimmed by 3 bases and the J gene end by 2 bases; junction bases not matched to a gene: 3. CDR3 protein: CASSFSDRGPYEQYF. The DNA of the CDR3 is TGTGCCAGCAGTTTTTCGGACAGGGGGCCCTACGAGCAGTACTTC.

The sample holds many counts of this clonotype. The V and J genes are TRBV27 and TRBJ2-7; D is unclear. The V gene lost 5 bases and the J gene lost 3 bases, with 14 bases spanning the gap. The V gene's germline CDR1 is MNHEY and CDR2 SMNVEV (reference sequence). The CDR3 consists of 14 residues. Here the CDR3 reads CASSPSPPYYEQYF. The CDR3 nucleotides read TGTGCCAGCAGTCCCAGTCCCCCTTACTACGAGCAGTACTTC.

This clonotype was detected many times. V usage is TRBV4-2 and J usage is TRBJ1-2, with 8 bases that match TRBD1. V gave up 3 bases and J gave up 6 bases; unmatched junction bases: 3. This CDR3 comprises 13 residues. Per germline, CDR1 LGHNA and CDR2 YNFKEQ. CDR3 region: CASSQGQENGYTF. CDR3 in DNA: TGTGCCAGCAGCCAGGGACAGGAGAATGGCTACACCTTC.

In its sample, this clonotype was seen many times. The gene calls are TRBV20-1 and TRBJ2-2; unclear D gene. The CDR3 is 13 amino acids. Germline assignment: CDR1 DFQATT and CDR2 SNEGSKA (reference sequence). V dropped 4 bases and J dropped 6 bases, with 12 bases sitting between them. Here the CDR3 DNA reads TGCAGTGCTACCAGTCAGGCGGCCGGGGAGCTGTTTTTT. This translates into CSATSQAAGELFF.

This clonotype was picked up many times. This rearrangement joins TRBV28 to TRBJ2-5; 8 bases map to TRBD1. Germline-derived CDR1 and CDR2 are MDHEN and SYDVKM. Trimming took 3 bases from V and 7 from J; bases not matched to a gene: 19. CDR3 length: 18 residues. The CDR3 DNA reads as TGTGCCAGCAGTTTCTTAGCCGGGACAGGAGGTCTCTTTCGGACCCAGTACTTC. Protein product: CASSFLAGTGGLFRTQYF.

This sequence joins TRBV3-1 and TRBJ1-1; 9 bases align to TRBD1. Germline CDR1 is LGHDT and CDR2 is YNNKEL (reference sequence). The CDR3 spans 14 residues. With V trimmed by 5 bases and J by 0 bases, 1 base remained unmatched. The CDR3 reads CASSDRGLNTEAFF. CDR3 DNA: TGTGCCAGCAGCGACAGGGGGTTGAACACTGAAGCTTTCTTT.

This clonotype was counted only a few times. This chain joins TRBV20-1 and TRBJ2-1, with 8 bases identical to TRBD1. CDR1 and CDR2 (germline): DFQATT, SNEGSKA (reference sequence). The CDR3 has 14 amino acids. Unmatched junction bases numbered 11, after V lost 3 bases and J lost 10 bases. The CDR3 here is CSASVSRGLREQFF. CDR3 coding DNA: TGCAGTGCTAGTGTCTCCAGGGGGCTAAGAGAGCAGTTCTTC.

In its sample, this clonotype was seen many times. The V and J genes are TRBV12-3 or TRBV12-4 and TRBJ1-1, with D unclear. This CDR3 has 13 amino acids. V gave up 5 bases and J gave up 5 bases, with 12 bases separating them. CDR3 coding DNA: TGTGCCAGCAGTCGCTTGGTCAGAACTGAAGCTTTCTTT. Protein product: CASSRLVRTEAFF.

This clonotype was seen many times. This chain connects TRBV10-3 to TRBJ2-2, with D tentatively TRBD1 or TRBD2 (5 bases each). The CDR3 spans 12 residues. Per germline, CDR1 ENHRY and CDR2 SYGVKD. In DNA, the CDR3 is TGTGCGACCGAGGGGACGCCCGGGGAGCTGTTTTTT. Its translation is CATEGTPGELFF.

This clonotype occurred many times. The rearrangement joins TRBV12-3 or TRBV12-4 to TRBJ2-1, with TRBD2 identical over 16 bases. This CDR3 spans 18 amino acids. V shed 1 base and J 7 bases; nucleotides not matched to a gene: 7. The CDR3 DNA reads as TGTGCCAGCAGTTTAGTAACTGGGACTAGCGGGAGGGGGAATGAGCAGTTCTTC. This encodes CASSLVTGTSGRGNEQFF.

This clonotype was seen at least ten times. The J gene is TRBJ2-5, the V gene TRBV11-2, with a tentative D call TRBD2 (6 bases). The length of the CDR3 is 18 residues. V dropped 2 bases and J dropped 0 bases, with 19 bases sitting between them. Per germline, CDR1 SGHAT and CDR2 FQNNGV. The DNA for the CDR3 is TGTGCCAGCAGCTTAAGGGTGGGGGGACCCCGGTACCAAGAGACCCAGTACTTC. This sequence encodes CASSLRVGGPRYQETQYF.

This clonotype occurred many times. The chain joins TRBV27 to TRBJ1-2; D remains unclear. V lost 5 bases and J lost 8, with 21 bases in between. The CDR3 covers 15 residues. The germline V gene encodes CDR1 MNHEY and CDR2 SMNVEV (reference sequence). The CDR3 DNA reads as TGTGCCAGCAGTCCACTCGCGGGAGGCCCTCGAGGCTACACCTTC. It yields the protein CASSPLAGGPRGYTF.

This clonotype was observed many times. The chain joins TRBV6-1 to TRBJ2-7, with D possibly matching TRBD2 (6 bases). V was pared by 8 bases and J by 3 bases, with 17 bases between. The CDR3 covers 14 residues. Germline V gene lookup returns CDR1 MNHNS and CDR2 SASEGT. The CDR3 sequence is CASVRAGHRYEQYF. CDR3 DNA: TGTGCCAGCGTGAGAGCGGGCCACCGCTACGAGCAGTACTTC.

This clonotype was detected a few times. The chain couples TRBV5-1 to TRBJ2-2; 9 nucleotides agree with TRBD2. Germline values: CDR1 SGHRS, CDR2 YFSETQ. Trimming removed 4 bases from V and 4 bases from J; junction bases left unmatched: 5. The CDR3 covers 15 residues. The CDR3 region has the DNA TGCGCCAGCAGCCTACTAGCGGGCCGCACCGGGGAGCTGTTTTTT. It specifies CASSLLAGRTGELFF.